Presented here are 20 T cell receptor beta chains from one specimen sequenced in a study of T cell responses to AZD1222 COVID-19 vaccine (dated by TCRdb to the early 2020s). The method was the immunoSEQ multiplex PCR assay. What TCRdb holds here is the immuneACCESS table cut down to in-frame rearrangements. Part of the clones is not present; checked against another copy, under half of the missing clones reflect an unresolved V gene, and the others are unexplained. The sample table lists tens of thousands of clones, more than 85% of them with a count of one. Roughly 5% of the sample lies in the top ten. The time point label corresponds to: about 28 days (+/-7) after the second vaccine dose. The material was peripheral blood, obtained 28 days after the second AZD1222 dose. The source of these receptors is an adult who received the AZD1222 COVID-19 vaccine.

The chain employs TRBV6-2 or TRBV6-3 and TRBJ1-1; D gene unclear. Trimming pared 6 bases from V and 1 base from J, leaving 6 bases between. Germline V gives CDR1 MNHEY, CDR2 SVGEGT. The CDR3 runs to 12 residues. The CDR3 loop reads CASSRGNTEAFF. CDR3 nucleotide sequence: TGTGCCAGCAGCCGGGGGAACACTGAAGCTTTCTTT.

This chain joins TRBV30 and TRBJ1-2; 7 positions agree with TRBD1. CDR1 is GTSNPN and CDR2 is SVGIG in the germline V gene (reference sequence). The CDR3 has 13 amino acids. Unmatched junction bases numbered 4, after V lost 3 bases and J lost 3 bases. CDR3 sequence reads: CAWRDRVDYGYTF. CDR3 nucleotide sequence: TGTGCCTGGAGAGACAGGGTGGACTATGGCTACACCTTC. The variable domain in full, completed from reference TRBV30 and TRBJ1-2, reads SQTIHQWPATLVQPVGSPLSLECTVEGTSNPNLYWYRQAAGRGLQLLFYSVGIGQISSEVPQNLSASRPQDRQFILSSKKLLLSDSGFYLCAWRDRVDYGYTFGSGTRLTVV.

The chain links TRBV2 to TRBJ2-3; 12 nucleotides line up with TRBD2. From germline, CDR1 is SNHLY and CDR2 FYNNEI. The CDR3 contains 15 residues. V dropped 1 base and J dropped 6; count of bases not matched to a gene: 2. Written as DNA, the CDR3 is TGTGCCAGCAGTGAAGGACTAGCGGGAGCTGATACGCAGTATTTT. It specifies CASSEGLAGADTQYF.

CDR3 DNA sequence: TGCGCCAGCAGAGCGGGACTCACAGATACGCAGTATTTT. This translates into CASRAGLTDTQYF. The chain couples TRBV4-3 to TRBJ2-3; 7 bases are a match to TRBD2. The V gene's germline CDR1 is LGHNA and CDR2 YSLEER. With 6 bases clipped from V and 2 bases from J, the junction kept 2 bases outside the gene matches. The CDR3 extends over 13 amino acids.

This clone has only one observation. An end of the junction does not agree with germline; a read error may underlie this. V is TRBV18 and J is TRBJ2-7, with 12 bases fitting TRBD2. The CDR3 is 16 residues long. Per the germline V gene, CDR1 is KGHSH and CDR2 is LQKENI. DNA of the CDR3: TGTGCCAGCTCAACACCTAGCGGGAGGGACTCCTACGAGCAGTACTTC. This codes for CASSTPSGRDSYEQYF. The full variable domain, rest sourced from reference TRBV18 and TRBJ2-7, is NAGVMQNPRHLVRRRGQEARLRCSPMKGHSHVYWYRQLPEEGLKFMVYLQKENIIDESGMPKERFSAEFPKEGPSILRIQQVVRGDSAAYFCASSTPSGRDSYEQYFGPGTRLTVT.

The V call is TRBV2, the J call TRBJ2-7; 16 bases fit TRBD2. This CDR3 is 17 amino acids long. Germline trimming cut 6 bases from V and 1 base from J; bases unmatched to any gene: 6. Germline V gives CDR1 SNHLY, CDR2 FYNNEI. CDR3 protein: CASSGTSGREVSYEQYF. The CDR3 coding sequence is TGTGCCAGCAGCGGGACTAGCGGGAGGGAGGTTTCCTACGAGCAGTACTTC.

The rearrangement uses TRBV19 and TRBJ1-4, with unresolved D. Germline V gene lookup returns CDR1 LNHDA and CDR2 SQIVND (reference sequence). The V end was cut by 3 bases, the J end by 8 bases, with 13 bases between. This CDR3 region has 14 residues. DNA of the CDR3: TGTGCCAGTAGTATTGACCGGGGAGGGGAAAAACTGTTTTTT. The encoded protein is CASSIDRGGEKLFF.

V usage is TRBV7-9 and J usage is TRBJ2-7; D remains ambiguous. Trimming removed 2 bases at V and 9 bases at J, with 11 bases between. This CDR3 is built from 12 residues. Germline V gives CDR1 SEHNR, CDR2 FQNEAQ (reference sequence). CDR3 protein: CASSLSAYAQYF. CDR3 bases: TGTGCCAGCAGCTTATCAGCTTATGCGCAGTACTTC.

The chain carries TRBV6-2 or TRBV6-3 and TRBJ2-2, with 9 bases identical to TRBD2. The CDR3 extends over 14 amino acids. Trimming took 6 bases from V and 5 from J; bases not matched to a gene: 4. Germline V gives CDR1 MNHEY, CDR2 SVGEGT. The CDR3 DNA reads as TGTGCCAGCAGCCGACTAGCGGAAACCGGGGAGCTGTTTTTT. Translation: CASSRLAETGELFF.

J is TRBJ1-1 and V is TRBV28; TRBD1 agrees at 7 bases. Germline trimming cut 7 bases from V and 3 bases from J; bases unmatched to any gene: 14. CDR1 and CDR2 (germline): MDHEN, SYDVKM. This CDR3 contains 16 residues. CDR3 residues: CASTALHRGADTEAFF. CDR3 nucleotides: TGTGCCAGCACCGCCCTCCACAGGGGCGCGGACACTGAAGCTTTCTTT.

The chain is built from TRBV15 and TRBJ2-1, with D hard to call. The CDR3 runs 15 residues. CDR1 is LNHNV and CDR2 is YYDKDF in the germline V gene (reference sequence). V lost 0 bases to trimming and J lost 5 bases, with 11 bases between them. CDR3 DNA: TGTGCCACCAGCAGAGACCGGGCTCCCAACAATGAGCAGTTCTTC. It encodes CATSRDRAPNNEQFF. Full variable domain (outside the CDR3, taken from reference TRBV15 and TRBJ2-1): DAMVIQNPRYQVTQFGKPVTLSCSQTLNHNVMYWYQQKSSQAPKLLFHYYDKDFNNEADTPDNFQSRRPNTSFCFLDIRSPGLGDTAMYLCATSRDRAPNNEQFFGPGTRLTVL.

The V call is TRBV28, the J call TRBJ1-4; 7 positions agree with TRBD1. The germline CDR1 and CDR2 sequences are MDHEN and SYDVKM. The V segment lost 8 bases and the J segment 4 bases; nucleotides outside the gene matches: 4. The CDR3 spans 13 residues. Written as DNA, the CDR3 is TGTGCCAGCTTCGGGACAGTTAATGAAAAACTGTTTTTT. Amino acid sequence: CASFGTVNEKLFF.

The chain joins TRBV7-9 to TRBJ2-7; unclear D gene. This CDR3 spans 13 amino acids. Germline loops: CDR1 SEHNR, CDR2 FQNEAQ (reference sequence). The ends were cut back, 1 base at V and 5 bases at J, with 9 bases in the middle. The CDR3, as DNA: TGTGCCAGCAGCTTAGACGTGGGCCACGAGCAGTACTTC. This codes for CASSLDVGHEQYF. The entire variable domain, with the rest obtained from reference TRBV7-9 and TRBJ2-7, is as follows: DTGVSQNPRHKITKRGQNVTFRCDPISEHNRLYWYRQTLGQGPEFLTYFQNEAQLEKSRLLSDRFSAERPKGSFSTLEIQRTEQGDSAMYLCASSLDVGHEQYFGPGTRLTVT.

The V gene is TRBV5-1, the J gene TRBJ2-1; the D gene is possibly TRBD1 (6 bases). Germline V lookup: CDR1 SGHRS, CDR2 YFSETQ. V shed 0 bases and J shed 2 bases, with 6 bases lying between them. This CDR3 contains 14 residues. The CDR3 loop is CASSLGQAYNEQFF. As DNA, the CDR3 is TGCGCCAGCAGCTTGGGACAGGCCTACAATGAGCAGTTCTTC.

The chain employs TRBV7-9 and TRBJ1-1; 9 bases line up with TRBD1. Germline V gene sequence: CDR1 SEHNR, CDR2 FQNEAQ (reference sequence). There are 15 residues in the CDR3. The V segment lost 3 bases and the J segment 2 bases; nucleotides outside the gene matches: 4. The CDR3 sequence: CASSFRTGANTEAFF. Written as DNA, the CDR3 is TGTGCCAGCAGCTTCCGGACAGGGGCAAACACTGAAGCTTTCTTT.

The chain couples TRBV5-8 to TRBJ1-2; D unresolved. This CDR3 has 14 residues. V dropped 4 bases and J dropped 5 bases, with 15 bases sitting between them. Germline assignment: CDR1 SGHTS and CDR2 YDEGEE. This chain's CDR3 is CASSHSGLRYGYTF. The CDR3 DNA reads as TGTGCCAGCAGCCACTCCGGGCTGAGGTATGGCTACACCTTC.

The chain is built from TRBV7-9 and TRBJ2-1, with D possibly being TRBD1 or TRBD2 (6 bases each). Trimming removed 5 bases from V and 1 base from J, with 24 bases in between. This CDR3 spans 19 amino acids. Germline V gives CDR1 SEHNR, CDR2 FQNEAQ (reference sequence). CDR3 coding DNA: TGTGCCAGCAGCCCCCGTTCGGGGGCGCGGGCCGCATCCTACAATGAGCAGTTCTTC. This sequence encodes CASSPRSGARAASYNEQFF.

CDR3 DNA: TGTGCCAGCAGCCCTGGACTGGACAATGAGCAGTTCTTC. This codes for CASSPGLDNEQFF. The chain recombines TRBV9 with TRBJ2-1, with a possible D match to TRBD2 (5 bases). V lost 4 bases and J lost 5, with 10 bases in between. CDR1 is SGDLS, CDR2 YYNGEE, per germline. The CDR3 length is 13 residues.

The gene calls are TRBV7-9 and TRBJ2-2; 8 bases are a match to TRBD1. Germline lookup yields CDR1 SEHNR and CDR2 FQNEAQ (reference sequence). The ends lost 3 bases at V and 9 bases at J; junction bases unmatched: 9. The CDR3 has 15 amino acids. CDR3 region: CASSFPDRADRELFF. Written as DNA, the CDR3 is TGTGCCAGCAGCTTCCCGGACAGGGCTGACAGGGAGCTGTTTTTT. The full variable domain, with the rest looked up from reference TRBV7-9 and TRBJ2-2, is DTGVSQNPRHKITKRGQNVTFRCDPISEHNRLYWYRQTLGQGPEFLTYFQNEAQLEKSRLLSDRFSAERPKGSFSTLEIQRTEQGDSAMYLCASSFPDRADRELFFGEGSRLTVL.

This chain connects TRBV5-1 to TRBJ2-7, with D perhaps TRBD2 (6 bases). The V and J ends lost 1 base and 4 bases respectively, with 12 bases between them. CDR1 is SGHRS, CDR2 YFSETQ, per germline. The CDR3 has 14 residues. CDR3: CASSLFGGDYEQYF. DNA of the CDR3: TGCGCCAGCAGCTTGTTCGGCGGGGATTACGAGCAGTACTTC.